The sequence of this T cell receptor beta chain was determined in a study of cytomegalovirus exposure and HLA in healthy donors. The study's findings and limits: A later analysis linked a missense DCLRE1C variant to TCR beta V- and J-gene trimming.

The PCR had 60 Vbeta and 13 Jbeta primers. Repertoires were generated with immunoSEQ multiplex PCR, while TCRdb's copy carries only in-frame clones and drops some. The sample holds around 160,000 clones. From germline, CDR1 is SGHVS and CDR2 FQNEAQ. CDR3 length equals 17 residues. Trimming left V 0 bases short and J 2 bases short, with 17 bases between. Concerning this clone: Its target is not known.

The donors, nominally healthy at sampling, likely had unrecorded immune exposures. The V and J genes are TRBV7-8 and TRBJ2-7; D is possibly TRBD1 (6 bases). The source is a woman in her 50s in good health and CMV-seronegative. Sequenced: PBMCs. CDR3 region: CASSLARARGGTYEQYF. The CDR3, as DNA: TGTGCCAGCAGCTTAGCGCGGGCCAGAGGGGGAACCTACGAGCAGTACTTC.